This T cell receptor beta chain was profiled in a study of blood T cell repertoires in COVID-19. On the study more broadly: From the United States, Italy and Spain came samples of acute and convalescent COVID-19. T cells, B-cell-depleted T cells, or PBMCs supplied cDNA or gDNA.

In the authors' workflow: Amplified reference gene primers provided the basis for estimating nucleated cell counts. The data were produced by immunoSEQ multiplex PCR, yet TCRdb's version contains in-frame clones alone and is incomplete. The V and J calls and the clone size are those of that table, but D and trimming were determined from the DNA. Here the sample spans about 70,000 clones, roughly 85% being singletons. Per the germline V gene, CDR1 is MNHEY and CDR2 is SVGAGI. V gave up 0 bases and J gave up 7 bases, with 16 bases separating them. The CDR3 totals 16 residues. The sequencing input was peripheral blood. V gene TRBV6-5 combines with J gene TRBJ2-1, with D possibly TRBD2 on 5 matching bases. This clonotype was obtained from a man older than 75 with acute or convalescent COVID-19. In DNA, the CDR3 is TGTGCCAGCAGTTACTCGTCGTCGGGGAGAGGTAATGAGCAGTTCTTC. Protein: CASSYSSSGRGNEQFF.